One T cell receptor (beta chain) is described in this entry. The V and J ends lost 4 bases and 0 bases respectively, with 12 bases between them. This CDR3 is 15 amino acids long. The V gene's germline CDR1 is SGHTA and CDR2 FQGNSA. Measured with immunoSEQ multiplex PCR; TCRdb has only the in-frame clones, and not every one. The sample consists of some 150,000 clones, roughly 94% of them appearing once. The data were obtained in a study of control samples from healthy donors and cancer patients. The gene calls are TRBV7-2 and TRBJ2-5; possibly TRBD1 or TRBD2 for D (6 bases each). The sequencing input was PBMCs. The TCR originated in a man aged 55-75 years with colorectal cancer. The CDR3 DNA reads as TGTGCCAGCAGCTATCAAGGGGGGTACCAAGAGACCCAGTACTTC. This gives the protein CASSYQGGYQETQYF.